The rows below give T cell receptor beta chains drawn from one sample of a study of shared clonotypes between healthy human individuals. The method was immunoSEQ multiplex PCR; TCRdb's version includes in-frame clones alone and lacks a portion of them. The sample holds approximately 530,000 clones; more than 95% are singletons and the top ten take under 0.065%. Source material: naive CD4+ T cells sorted from blood. The receptors derive from a woman aged 30 to 39 in good health. Each CDR3 is given with its conserved first and last residue. Fields, in order: J gene, D gene, V gene, CDR3 length, clone size, CDR3 DNA, CDR3 protein. The D gene is left open where the match is weak. A clone size is listed for some rows: how often the clone was seen (once, few, many), or a class if it is expanded.

j_gene: TRBJ2-1; d_gene: TRBD1; v_gene: TRBV28; len: 13; abundance: NA; CDR3nt: TGTGCCAGCACCGGGACAGCTATCAATGAGCAGTTCTTC; CDR3aa: CASTGTAINEQFF
j_gene: TRBJ2-3; d_gene: NA; v_gene: TRBV29-1; len: 13; abundance: once; CDR3nt: TGCAGCGTTGAGCCCCGTGGCACAGATACGCAGTATTTT; CDR3aa: CSVEPRGTDTQYF
j_gene: TRBJ1-4; d_gene: TRBD1; v_gene: TRBV28; len: 14; abundance: NA; CDR3nt: TGTGCCAGCAGTCGGGGACAGCCTAATGAAAAACTGTTTTTT; CDR3aa: CASSRGQPNEKLFF
j_gene: TRBJ2-3; d_gene: TRBD2; v_gene: TRBV4-1; len: 17; abundance: NA; CDR3nt: TGCGCCAGCAGCCCGTTGGGAGCGGGGGTTCCCACAGATACGCAGTATTTT; CDR3aa: CASSPLGAGVPTDTQYF
j_gene: TRBJ1-5; d_gene: NA; v_gene: TRBV6-5; len: 13; abundance: few; CDR3nt: TGTGCCAGCAGTTCCCAGGGGTCCCAGCCCCAGCATTTT; CDR3aa: CASSSQGSQPQHF
j_gene: TRBJ1-1; d_gene: NA; v_gene: TRBV19; len: 15; abundance: NA; CDR3nt: TGTGCCAGTAGTATAGATAGAACAGCGAACACTGAAGCTTTCTTT; CDR3aa: CASSIDRTANTEAFF
j_gene: TRBJ2-7; d_gene: TRBD1; v_gene: TRBV28; len: 12; abundance: once; CDR3nt: TGTGCCAGCGGCAGGGGGCGTTCCGAGCAGTACTTC; CDR3aa: CASGRGRSEQYF
j_gene: TRBJ2-3; d_gene: NA; v_gene: TRBV4-1; len: 17; abundance: NA; CDR3nt: TGCGCCAGCAGCCAAGGGAAGGGGGGAGGGCACCGGGATACGCAGTATTTT; CDR3aa: CASSQGKGGGHRDTQYF
j_gene: TRBJ2-4; d_gene: NA; v_gene: TRBV11-2; len: 16; abundance: NA; CDR3nt: TGTGCCAGCAGCTTAGAGGGCAGAATAGCCAAAAACATTCAGTACTTC; CDR3aa: CASSLEGRIAKNIQYF
j_gene: TRBJ2-1; d_gene: TRBD2; v_gene: TRBV2; len: 16; abundance: NA; CDR3nt: TGTGCCAGCAGTGCCCAGAGGACTAGCGGGAGCAATGAGCAGTTCTTC; CDR3aa: CASSAQRTSGSNEQFF
j_gene: TRBJ1-2; d_gene: TRBD1; v_gene: TRBV7-9; len: 16; abundance: NA; CDR3nt: TGTGCCAGCAGCTTAGCCGACAGGGGATTTGGCTATGGCTACACCTTC; CDR3aa: CASSLADRGFGYGYTF
j_gene: TRBJ1-2; d_gene: NA; v_gene: TRBV19; len: 13; abundance: NA; CDR3nt: TGTGCCAGTAGTGTCGACAGGAGCTATGGCTACACCTTC; CDR3aa: CASSVDRSYGYTF
j_gene: TRBJ2-7; d_gene: NA; v_gene: TRBV29-1; len: 14; abundance: NA; CDR3nt: TGCAGCGTTGAGGTTTGGGGGGAGCACGACGAGCAGTACTTC; CDR3aa: CSVEVWGEHDEQYF
j_gene: TRBJ2-3; d_gene: NA; v_gene: TRBV5-1; len: 13; abundance: NA; CDR3nt: TGCGCCAGCAGCTTGGGGGGCACAGATACGCAGTATTTT; CDR3aa: CASSLGGTDTQYF
j_gene: TRBJ1-2; d_gene: NA; v_gene: TRBV20-1; len: 11; abundance: NA; CDR3nt: TGCAGTGCTCCCGTAACCTATGGCTACACCTTC; CDR3aa: CSAPVTYGYTF
j_gene: TRBJ2-7; d_gene: NA; v_gene: TRBV7-2; len: 16; abundance: NA; CDR3nt: TGTGCCAGCAGTCGATCCGGGACTCCAAGCTCCTACGAGCAGTACTTC; CDR3aa: CASSRSGTPSSYEQYF
j_gene: TRBJ2-2; d_gene: TRBD2; v_gene: TRBV5-1; len: 16; abundance: NA; CDR3nt: TGCGCCAGCAGCCCCAGTTTAGCGGGAGGCACCGGGGAGCTGTTTTTT; CDR3aa: CASSPSLAGGTGELFF
j_gene: TRBJ2-6; d_gene: NA; v_gene: TRBV4-1; len: 16; abundance: once; CDR3nt: TGCGCCAGCAGCCAAGGCAGGGGCTCTGGGGCCAACGTCCTGACTTTC; CDR3aa: CASSQGRGSGANVLTF
j_gene: TRBJ2-3; d_gene: TRBD2; v_gene: TRBV4-1; len: 13; abundance: NA; CDR3nt: TGCGCCAGCAGCTACGCGGGAGAGGATACGCAGTATTTT; CDR3aa: CASSYAGEDTQYF
j_gene: TRBJ2-7; d_gene: TRBD1; v_gene: TRBV28; len: 15; abundance: NA; CDR3nt: TGTGCCAGCAGGACAGGGGGCCAACTCTTCTACGAGCAGTACTTC; CDR3aa: CASRTGGQLFYEQYF
j_gene: TRBJ2-2; d_gene: NA; v_gene: TRBV19; len: 14; abundance: NA; CDR3nt: TGTGCCAGTACCCCGGGGTGGAAAACCGGGGAGCTGTTTTTT; CDR3aa: CASTPGWKTGELFF
j_gene: TRBJ2-7; d_gene: NA; v_gene: TRBV5-1; len: 14; abundance: NA; CDR3nt: TGCGCCAGCAGCTTGGCCCAGGAGCTGAGTGAGCAGTACTTC; CDR3aa: CASSLAQELSEQYF